A single sample gave rise to the 21 T cell receptor beta chains below, sequenced in a study of CD8+CD57+ T cells in acquired aplastic anemia. The template used for profiling TCR beta VDJ and CDR3 was genomic DNA. TCRdb re-called the reads with MiXCR, one entry per CDR3 protein. The table shows around 190,000 distinct CDR3 sequences, with approximately 48% occurring only once. In patients chosen for sequencing, flow cytometry had shown CD8+CD57+ cell expansion. The material sequenced was sorted CD4+, CD8+, or CD8+CD57+ T cells (not recorded which) from PBMCs. The receptors here all came from a human donor with aplastic anemia.

With regard to this clonotype: A single base separates this from a much larger clone, so it may be a read error. The V and J genes are TRBV7-2 and TRBJ2-7; 8 bases line up with TRBD1. The V and J ends lost 5 bases and 2 bases, in that order; junction bases with no gene match: 5. The germline CDR1 and CDR2 sequences are SGHTA and FQGNSA. The CDR3 contains 14 residues. CDR3 amino acids: CASSVGQAAYEQYF. In DNA, the CDR3 is TGTGCCAGCAGCGTGGGACAGGCTGCCTACGAGCAGTACTTC.

This chain links TRBV28 with TRBJ1-2, with D unclear. V was cut by 6 bases and J by 2 bases, with 10 bases left in between. The CDR3 covers 13 residues. The germline CDR1 and CDR2 sequences are MDHEN and SYDVKM. CDR3 nucleotide sequence: TGTGCCAGCAGACCCCTGTTCAACTATGGCTACACCTTC. Translating it yields CASRPLFNYGYTF.

Many counts were recorded for this clonotype. The rearrangement uses TRBV7-9 and TRBJ2-3; 12 bases are a match to TRBD1. CDR3 size: 16 residues. With V trimmed by 5 bases and J by 5 bases, 8 bases remained unmatched. Germline-derived CDR1 and CDR2 are SEHNR and FQNEAQ (reference sequence). The CDR3, as DNA: TGTGCCAGCAGCCACGGGACAGGGGGCAAGAAAGATACGCAGTATTTT. This sequence encodes CASSHGTGGKKDTQYF. The entire variable domain, with the rest obtained from reference TRBV7-9 and TRBJ2-3, is as follows: DTGVSQNPRHKITKRGQNVTFRCDPISEHNRLYWYRQTLGQGPEFLTYFQNEAQLEKSRLLSDRFSAERPKGSFSTLEIQRTEQGDSAMYLCASSHGTGGKKDTQYFGPGTRLTVL.

This chain connects TRBV19 to TRBJ1-1, with D perhaps matching TRBD1 (6 bases). This CDR3 contains 13 residues. With 6 bases removed from V and 4 bases from J, the gap between germline ends came to 12 bases. From germline, CDR1 is LNHDA and CDR2 SQIVND (reference sequence). The CDR3 DNA follows: TGTGCCAGTAGGATACAGGGAGGCACTGAAGCTTTCTTT. Amino acid sequence: CASRIQGGTEAFF.

This clonotype has a count of ten or more. The chain couples TRBV2 to TRBJ1-5; the match to TRBD1 covers 7 bases. CDR1 and CDR2 from the germline V gene are SNHLY and FYNNEI. The CDR3 totals 15 residues. Germline trimming cut 6 bases from V and 6 bases from J; bases unmatched to any gene: 11. The CDR3 nucleotides read TGTGCCAGCAGACCCGACAGGGCCCCCGGTCAGCCCCAGCATTTT. Encoded protein: CASRPDRAPGQPQHF.

The chain is built from TRBV20-1 and TRBJ2-5, with TRBD2 as a possible D gene (6 bases). The CDR3 consists of 15 residues. Germline loops: CDR1 DFQATT, CDR2 SNEGSKA (reference sequence). Trimming took 5 bases from V and 3 from J, leaving 19 bases between them. The CDR3 DNA is TGCAGTGCTGCTAGGAGGGGTTCCCTTAAAGAGACCCAGTACTTC. This sequence encodes CSAARRGSLKETQYF.

The genes are TRBV19 and TRBJ1-1; D gene uncertain. CDR3 length: 13 amino acids. The V end lost 3 bases, the J end lost 1 base, and 6 bases lay between the germline ends. Germline V gives CDR1 LNHDA, CDR2 SQIVND (reference sequence). The CDR3 coding sequence is TGTGCCAGTAGTATGCTAAGGAACACTGAAGCTTTCTTT. This encodes CASSMLRNTEAFF. Based on the CDR3 plus reference TRBV19 and TRBJ1-1, the full variable domain is DGGITQSPKYLFRKEGQNVTLSCEQNLNHDAMYWYRQDPGQGLRLIYYSQIVNDFQKGDIAEGYSVSREKKESFPLTVTSAQKNPTAFYLCASSMLRNTEAFFGQGTRLTVV.

The chain joins TRBV5-1 to TRBJ2-2; no firm D call. The CDR3 is made up of 15 amino acids. The ends were cut back, 3 bases at V and 0 bases at J, with 9 bases in the middle. Germline loops: CDR1 SGHRS, CDR2 YFSETQ. CDR3 in DNA: TGCGCCAGCAGCTGGGTCCAGGCGAACACCGGGGAGCTGTTTTTT. This codes for CASSWVQANTGELFF.

The chain has TRBV7-6 and TRBJ1-1; D not certain. CDR1 SGHVS and CDR2 FNYEAQ come from the germline V gene. The CDR3 is made up of 13 amino acids. The V gene lost 4 bases and the J gene lost 4 bases, with 10 bases spanning the gap. The CDR3 DNA follows: TGTGCCAGCAGCTCTGGAAAGAGCACTGAAGCTTTCTTT. Amino acid sequence: CASSSGKSTEAFF.

The chain combines TRBV7-9 with TRBJ2-3; D is unresolved. The CDR3 is 14 amino acids. The V gene's germline CDR1 is SEHNR and CDR2 FQNEAQ (reference sequence). V was shortened by 5 bases and J by 2 bases, with 11 bases between the two germline ends. The CDR3 loop reads CASSRSVPTDTQYF. DNA of the CDR3: TGTGCCAGCAGCCGATCGGTACCCACAGATACGCAGTATTTT.

V usage is TRBV19 and J usage is TRBJ2-3, with 7 bases aligning to TRBD2. The CDR3 is made up of 13 amino acids. J gave up 3 bases and V 8 bases, and 5 bases lay outside the gene matches. Per the germline V gene, CDR1 is LNHDA and CDR2 is SQIVND (reference sequence). CDR3 residues: CASGPAGTDTQYF. The CDR3 DNA is TGTGCCAGTGGACCAGCGGGAACAGATACGCAGTATTTT.

The V gene is TRBV5-8, the J gene TRBJ2-7; D is uncertain. CDR1 SGHTS and CDR2 YDEGEE come from the germline V gene. The CDR3 is made up of 15 amino acids. Trimming pared 3 bases from V and 5 bases from J, leaving 18 bases between. The CDR3 sequence is CASSSIARGRDEQYF. CDR3 coding DNA: TGTGCCAGCAGCTCGATCGCCCGAGGACGCGACGAGCAGTACTTC.

The chain combines TRBV5-1 with TRBJ2-5; D gene unclear. Between the trimmed V and J ends, which lost 5 bases and 3 bases, there was a span of 5 bases. The CDR3 has 11 residues. Germline V gene data show CDR1 as SGHRS and CDR2 as YFSETQ. CDR3 amino acids: CASRVEETQYF. In DNA, the CDR3 is TGCGCCAGCAGAGTTGAAGAGACCCAGTACTTC.

This clonotype was seen repeatedly, ten times or more. The genes are TRBV19 and TRBJ1-6; the D gene is possibly TRBD1 (6 bases). CDR3 length: 15 residues. Looked up from germline, CDR1 is LNHDA and CDR2 is SQIVND (reference sequence). The V gene lost 0 bases and the J gene lost 7 bases, with 10 bases spanning the gap. This CDR3 is CASSIEEGGNSPLHF. DNA of the CDR3: TGTGCCAGTAGTATAGAAGAAGGGGGGAATTCACCCCTCCACTTT.

The chain uses TRBV18 and TRBJ1-5, with D unclear. CDR3 length: 14 amino acids. Trimming pared 2 bases from V and 2 bases from J, leaving 7 bases between. Germline values: CDR1 KGHSH, CDR2 LQKENI. The CDR3 region is CASSPSGGNQPQHF. CDR3 in DNA: TGTGCCAGCTCACCAAGTGGCGGCAATCAGCCCCAGCATTTT.

This chain joins TRBV11-1 and TRBJ2-5; TRBD2 matches at 14 bases. The CDR3 is made up of 19 amino acids. Trimming cost V 6 bases and J 1 base; bases outside gene matches: 13. Germline CDR1 is SGHAT and CDR2 is FQDESV (reference sequence). Here the CDR3 DNA reads TGTGCCAGCAGTTGGCCCCGACTAGCGGGGGGGCAAGGCCAAGAGACCCAGTACTTC. Translated: CASSWPRLAGGQGQETQYF.

The V and J genes are TRBV20-1 and TRBJ2-4, with a weak D call TRBD2 (5 bases). CDR3 length equals 11 residues. Trimming stripped 6 bases from V and 3 bases from J, with 6 bases between. Per germline, CDR1 DFQATT and CDR2 SNEGSKA (reference sequence). In DNA, the CDR3 is TGCAGTGCCGGACTCAAAAACATTCAGTACTTC. Protein: CSAGLKNIQYF.

This clonotype was seen at least ten times. The chain combines TRBV2 with TRBJ2-1; either TRBD1 or TRBD2 may supply D (5 bases each). This CDR3 comprises 12 residues. With 7 bases removed from V and 7 bases from J, the gap between germline ends came to 11 bases. From germline, CDR1 is SNHLY and CDR2 FYNNEI. The CDR3 here is CASKQGGNEQFF. The DNA of the CDR3 is TGTGCCAGCAAGCAGGGCGGGAATGAGCAGTTCTTC.

The chain joins TRBV29-1 to TRBJ1-5; D remains unclear. This CDR3 has 12 residues. V was cut by 4 bases and J by 5 bases, with 9 bases left in between. Germline V gives CDR1 SQVTM, CDR2 ANQGSEA. The CDR3 sequence is CSVGKKDQPQHF. The CDR3 coding sequence is TGCAGCGTTGGGAAGAAAGATCAGCCCCAGCATTTT. Complete variable domain (other parts from reference TRBV29-1 and TRBJ1-5): SAVISQKPSRDICQRGTSLTIQCQVDSQVTMMFWYRQQPGQSLTLIATANQGSEATYESGFVIDKFPISRPNLTFSTLTVSNMSPEDSSIYLCSVGKKDQPQHFGDGTRLSIL.

V usage is TRBV29-1 and J usage is TRBJ2-2; perhaps D is TRBD1 or TRBD2 (5 bases each). CDR1 SQVTM and CDR2 ANQGSEA come from the germline V gene. With 7 bases removed from V and 2 bases from J, the gap between germline ends came to 20 bases. The CDR3 extends over 16 amino acids. The DNA of the CDR3 is TGCAGCGCAATTACAGGACTTACCACAAACACCGGGGAGCTGTTTTTT. Translation gives CSAITGLTTNTGELFF.

This clonotype was observed many times. For the CDR3, the DNA is TGTGCCAGCAGAGGTGGAGCGGGGGGTTACGAGCAGTACTTC. This translates into CASRGGAGGYEQYF. The chain combines TRBV28 with TRBJ2-7; 9 bases line up with TRBD2. J was trimmed by 4 bases and V by 6 bases; bases with no gene match: 7. This CDR3 contains 14 residues. Germline V gene sequence: CDR1 MDHEN, CDR2 SYDVKM.